This T cell receptor beta chain was documented in a study of blood T cell repertoires in COVID-19. Whole-study context: Both acute and convalescent COVID-19 samples were obtained from the United States, Italy and Spain. PBMCs, B-cell-depleted T cells, or T cells were the source of the cDNA or gDNA that made up the material.

Per the study methods: Amplification of reference gene primers was used by the study to estimate nucleated cell counts. Using immunoSEQ multiplex PCR, the repertoire was profiled, and TCRdb retains in-frame clones only, with some absent. The V and J calls and the clone size are those of that table, but D and trimming were determined from the DNA. In the table there are some 190,000 clones, roughly three quarters of which are singletons. The CDR3 length is 14 residues. The V gene end was trimmed by 5 bases and the J gene end by 5 bases; junction bases not matched to a gene: 7. Germline assignment: CDR1 PRHDT and CDR2 FYEKMQ (reference sequence).

The receptor's source is a woman between 45 and 65 years old with acute COVID-19. The chain combines TRBV13 with TRBJ2-5; 8 bases agree with TRBD2. The sample comprised PBMCs or T cells enriched from blood (not recorded which). The CDR3 protein is CASSERGGAETQYF. The CDR3, as DNA: TGTGCCAGCAGCGAACGGGGGGGGGCGGAGACCCAGTACTTC.